These 5 T cell receptor beta chains originate from one sample sequenced in a study of blood T cell repertoires in COVID-19. The repertoire was sequenced with immunoSEQ multiplex PCR; TCRdb's copy has only in-frame clones and lacks some. The sample lists 90,000 to 120,000 clones; less than 90% were seen once. The source material was peripheral blood. These receptors were taken from a human donor in a cohort sampled during active COVID-19.

This clone was seen just once. V usage is TRBV4-3 and J usage is TRBJ1-2; 8 nucleotides align to TRBD1. Germline V gene data show CDR1 as LGHNA and CDR2 as YSLEER. The CDR3 has 16 residues. V shed 3 bases and J 8 bases; nucleotides not matched to a gene: 14. The CDR3 reads CASSHLSGQGAGGYTF. In nucleotides, the CDR3 is TGCGCCAGCAGCCACCTATCAGGGCAGGGGGCAGGGGGCTACACCTTC.

This chain connects TRBV7-9 to TRBJ2-4; D remains ambiguous. The CDR3 runs 14 residues. Germline V gene sequence: CDR1 SEHNR, CDR2 FQNEAQ (reference sequence). V lost 2 bases, J lost 1 base, and 6 bases lay in between. The CDR3 region is CASSLNWAKNIQYF. CDR3 DNA: TGTGCCAGCAGCTTAAACTGGGCCAAAAACATTCAGTACTTC.

The rearrangement joins TRBV6-5 to TRBJ1-1; D unclear. The CDR3 totals 13 residues. V was pared by 6 bases and J by 4 bases, with 12 bases between. Germline CDR1 and CDR2: MNHEY and SVGAGI. Here the CDR3 DNA reads TGTGCCAGCAGCCCAATAGCGTTCACTGAAGCTTTCTTT. Residues: CASSPIAFTEAFF.

The CDR3 bases are TGTGCCAGCAGTTCGAGAGGCTACGAGCAGTACTTC. Protein: CASSSRGYEQYF. This chain connects TRBV6-5 to TRBJ2-7; D gene unclear. The V end lost 4 bases, the J end lost 3 bases, and 7 bases lay between the germline ends. The germline gives CDR1 MNHEY, CDR2 SVGAGI. This CDR3 region has 12 residues.

V gene TRBV18 combines with J gene TRBJ2-1, with 12 bases lining up with TRBD1. The CDR3 is 15 residues long. After removal of 4 bases from V and 7 bases from J, the junction contained 5 bases not matched to a gene. In germline, CDR1 is KGHSH, CDR2 LQKENI. The CDR3 here is CASSQAGQGANEQFF. For the CDR3, the DNA is TGTGCCAGCTCACAAGCGGGACAGGGGGCAAATGAGCAGTTCTTC.